Below, 6 T cell receptor beta chains from the same sample are listed, as sequenced in a study of vaccination effects on CD4 cells after COVID-19. On day 10 of culture, CD4+ T cells were separated out. Profiling relied on immunoSEQ multiplex PCR, and the TCRdb table lists in-frame clones only, not all of them. The data show about 58,000 clones, about 83% seen once. These receptors' antigens are unknown. The sequences come from CD4+ T cells from PBMCs cultured without peptide, collected before COVID-19 vaccination. The receptors stem from a human donor who received a COVID-19 vaccine.

The chain combines TRBV9 with TRBJ1-1, with unresolved D. CDR3 size: 13 residues. Germline V gene sequence: CDR1 SGDLS, CDR2 YYNGEE. V was trimmed by 4 bases and J by 0 bases, leaving 7 bases between them. The DNA for the CDR3 is TGTGCCAGCAGCTACACTATGAACACTGAAGCTTTCTTT. Translated: CASSYTMNTEAFF.

In this sample, this clone turned up a few times. The chain recombines TRBV4-1 with TRBJ2-2, with 7 bases matching TRBD2. The germline V gene encodes CDR1 MGHRA and CDR2 YSYEKL. V shed 0 bases and J 0 bases; nucleotides not matched to a gene: 4. This CDR3 region has 17 residues. The CDR3 loop is CASSQDGGGANTGELFF. In DNA form, the CDR3 reads TGCGCCAGCAGCCAAGATGGGGGGGGAGCGAACACCGGGGAGCTGTTTTTT.

The V call is TRBV5-1, the J call TRBJ2-5, with D possibly TRBD1 on 6 matching bases. The V gene lost 4 bases and the J gene lost 4 bases, with 23 bases spanning the gap. The CDR3 runs to 17 residues. CDR1 and CDR2 from the germline V gene are SGHRS and YFSETQ. As DNA, the CDR3 is TGCGCCAGCAGCACCATTTTGGCAGGGGCAGGAGGAGAGACCCAGTACTTC. Amino acid sequence: CASSTILAGAGGETQYF.

The V and J genes are TRBV30 and TRBJ2-6; D may be TRBD1 or TRBD2 (5 bases each). The V end lost 0 bases, the J end lost 2 bases, and 11 bases lay between the germline ends. Germline CDR1 GTSNPN, CDR2 SVGIG (reference sequence). The CDR3 covers 16 residues. The CDR3 loop is CAWSVGERAGANVLTF. CDR3 bases: TGTGCCTGGAGTGTGGGGGAGAGGGCTGGGGCCAACGTCCTGACTTTC.

The V call is TRBV28, the J call TRBJ1-3; D ambiguous. The CDR3 consists of 15 residues. The germline CDR1 and CDR2 sequences are MDHEN and SYDVKM. Trimming cost V 4 bases and J 7 bases, with 17 bases left between them. The CDR3 sequence is CASSSPSGSGNTIYF. For the CDR3, the DNA is TGTGCCAGCAGTTCCCCTTCGGGGAGCGGCAACACCATATATTTT.

This chain uses TRBV6-2 or TRBV6-3 with TRBJ1-3, with D possibly TRBD1 on 5 matching bases. Between the trimmed V and J ends, which lost 2 bases and 2 bases, there was a span of 13 bases. The V gene's germline CDR1 is MNHEY and CDR2 SVGEGT. This CDR3 is built from 16 residues. This chain's CDR3 is CASSYELGQPGNTIYF. In DNA form, the CDR3 reads TGTGCCAGCAGTTACGAGTTGGGGCAGCCTGGAAACACCATATATTTT.